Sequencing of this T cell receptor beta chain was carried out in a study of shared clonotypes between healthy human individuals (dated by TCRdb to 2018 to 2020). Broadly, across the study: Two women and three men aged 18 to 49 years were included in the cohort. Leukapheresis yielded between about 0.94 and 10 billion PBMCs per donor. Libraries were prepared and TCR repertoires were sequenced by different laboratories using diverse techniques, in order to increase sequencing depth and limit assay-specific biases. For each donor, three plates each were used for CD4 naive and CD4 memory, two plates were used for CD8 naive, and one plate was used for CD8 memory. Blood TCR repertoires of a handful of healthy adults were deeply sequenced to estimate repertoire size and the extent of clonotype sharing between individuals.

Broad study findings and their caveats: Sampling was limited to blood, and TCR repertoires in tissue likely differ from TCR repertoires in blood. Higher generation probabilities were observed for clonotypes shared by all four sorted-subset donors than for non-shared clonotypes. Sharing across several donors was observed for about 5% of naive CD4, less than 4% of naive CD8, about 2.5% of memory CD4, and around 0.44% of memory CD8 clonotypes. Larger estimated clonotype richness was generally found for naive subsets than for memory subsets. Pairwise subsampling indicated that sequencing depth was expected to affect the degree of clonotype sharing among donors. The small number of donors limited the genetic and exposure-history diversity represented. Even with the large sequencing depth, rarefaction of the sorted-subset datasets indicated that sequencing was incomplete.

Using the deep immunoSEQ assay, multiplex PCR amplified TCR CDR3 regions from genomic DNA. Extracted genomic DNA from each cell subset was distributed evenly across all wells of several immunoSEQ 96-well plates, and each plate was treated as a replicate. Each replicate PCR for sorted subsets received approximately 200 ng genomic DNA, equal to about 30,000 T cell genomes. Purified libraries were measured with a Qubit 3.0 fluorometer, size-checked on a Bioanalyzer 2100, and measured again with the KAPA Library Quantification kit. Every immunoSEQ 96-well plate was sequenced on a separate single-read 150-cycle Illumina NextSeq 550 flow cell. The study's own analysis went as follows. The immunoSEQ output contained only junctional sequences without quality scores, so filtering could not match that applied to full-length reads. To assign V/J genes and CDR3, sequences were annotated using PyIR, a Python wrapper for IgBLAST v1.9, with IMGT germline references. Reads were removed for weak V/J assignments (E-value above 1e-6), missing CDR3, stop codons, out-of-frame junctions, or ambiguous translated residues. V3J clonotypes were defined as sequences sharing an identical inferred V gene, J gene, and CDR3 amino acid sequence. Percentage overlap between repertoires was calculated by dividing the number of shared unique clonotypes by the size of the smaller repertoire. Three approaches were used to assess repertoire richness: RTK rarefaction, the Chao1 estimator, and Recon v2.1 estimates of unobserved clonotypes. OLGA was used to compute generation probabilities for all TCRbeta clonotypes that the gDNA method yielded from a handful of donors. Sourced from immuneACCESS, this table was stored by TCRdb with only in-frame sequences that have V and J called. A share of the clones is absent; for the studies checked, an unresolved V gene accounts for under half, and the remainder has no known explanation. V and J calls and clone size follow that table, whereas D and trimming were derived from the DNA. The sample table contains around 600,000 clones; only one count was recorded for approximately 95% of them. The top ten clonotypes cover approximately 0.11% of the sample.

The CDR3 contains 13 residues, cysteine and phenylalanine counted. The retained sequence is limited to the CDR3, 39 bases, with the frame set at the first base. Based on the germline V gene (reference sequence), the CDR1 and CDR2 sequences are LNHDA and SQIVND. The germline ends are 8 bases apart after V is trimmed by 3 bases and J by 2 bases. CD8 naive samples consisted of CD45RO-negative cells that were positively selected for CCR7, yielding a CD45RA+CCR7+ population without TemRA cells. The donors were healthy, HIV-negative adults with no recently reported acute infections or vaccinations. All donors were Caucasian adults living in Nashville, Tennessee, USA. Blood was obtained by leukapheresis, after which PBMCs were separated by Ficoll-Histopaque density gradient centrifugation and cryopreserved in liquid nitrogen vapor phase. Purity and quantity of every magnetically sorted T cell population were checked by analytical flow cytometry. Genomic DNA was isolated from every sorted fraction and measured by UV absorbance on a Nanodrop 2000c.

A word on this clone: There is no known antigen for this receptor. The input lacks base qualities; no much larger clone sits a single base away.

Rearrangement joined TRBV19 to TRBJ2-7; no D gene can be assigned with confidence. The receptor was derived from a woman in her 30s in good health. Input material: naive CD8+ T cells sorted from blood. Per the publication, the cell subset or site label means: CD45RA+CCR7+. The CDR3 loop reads CASSIAHTYEQYF. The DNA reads TGTGCCAGTAGTATTGCTCATACCTACGAGCAGTACTTC. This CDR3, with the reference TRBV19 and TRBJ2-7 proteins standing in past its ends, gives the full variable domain DGGITQSPKYLFRKEGQNVTLSCEQNLNHDAMYWYRQDPGQGLRLIYYSQIVNDFQKGDIAEGYSVSREKKESFPLTVTSAQKNPTAFYLCASSIAHTYEQYFGPGTRLTVT.